The present T cell receptor beta chain was sequenced within a study of technical replicates of blood from a handful of donors. Germline V CDR1 and CDR2: SEHNR, FQNEAQ (reference sequence). Trimming cost V 2 bases and J 5 bases; bases outside gene matches: 4. The CDR3 runs 14 residues. TCRdb's copy holds only in-frame clones and misses some; the assay was immunoSEQ multiplex PCR. Among around 76,000 clones, roughly 98% were seen once, and the ten largest hold 0.22%. The material sequenced was T cells isolated from PBMCs. The TCR sequence derives from a human donor in good health. The chain couples TRBV7-9 to TRBJ1-1, with 8 bases aligning to TRBD1. CDR3 amino acids: CASSLSTGETEAFF. DNA of the CDR3: TGTGCCAGCAGCTTATCGACAGGGGAGACTGAAGCTTTCTTT.